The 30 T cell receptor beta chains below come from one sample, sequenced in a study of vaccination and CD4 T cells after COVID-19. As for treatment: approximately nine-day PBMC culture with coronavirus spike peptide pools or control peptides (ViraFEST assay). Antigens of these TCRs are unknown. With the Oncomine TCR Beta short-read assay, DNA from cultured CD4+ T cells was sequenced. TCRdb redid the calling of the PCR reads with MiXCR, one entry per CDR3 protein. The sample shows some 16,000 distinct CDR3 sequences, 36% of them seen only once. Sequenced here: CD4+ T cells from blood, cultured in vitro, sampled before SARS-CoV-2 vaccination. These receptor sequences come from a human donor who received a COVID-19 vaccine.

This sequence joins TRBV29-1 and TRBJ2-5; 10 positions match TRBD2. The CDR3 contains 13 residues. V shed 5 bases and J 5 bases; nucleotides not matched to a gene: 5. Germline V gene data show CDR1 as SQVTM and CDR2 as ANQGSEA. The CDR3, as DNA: TGCAGCGTTCTAGCGGGGGTCGTTGAGACCCAGTACTTC. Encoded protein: CSVLAGVVETQYF.

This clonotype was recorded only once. The CDR3 sequence is CATSRDKAAYEQYF. The CDR3 DNA follows: TGTGCCACCAGCAGAGATAAGGCAGCCTACGAGCAGTACTTC. This chain joins TRBV15 and TRBJ2-7; D not certain. The CDR3 has 14 amino acids. Germline V gene data show CDR1 as LNHNV and CDR2 as YYDKDF (reference sequence). The V and J ends lost 0 bases and 2 bases respectively, with 8 bases between them.

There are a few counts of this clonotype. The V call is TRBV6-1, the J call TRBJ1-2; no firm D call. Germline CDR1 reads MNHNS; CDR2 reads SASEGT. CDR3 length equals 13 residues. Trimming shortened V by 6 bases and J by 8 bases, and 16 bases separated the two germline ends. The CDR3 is CASSPDLGYGYTF. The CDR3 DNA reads TGTGCCAGCAGCCCCGACCTCGGCTACGGCTACACCTTC.

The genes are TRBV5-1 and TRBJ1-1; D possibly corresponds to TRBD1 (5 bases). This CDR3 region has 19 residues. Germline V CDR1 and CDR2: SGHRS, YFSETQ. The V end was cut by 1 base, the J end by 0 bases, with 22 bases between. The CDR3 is CASSLILGTEKVMNTEAFF. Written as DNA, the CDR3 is TGCGCCAGCAGCTTGATTTTGGGGACGGAAAAGGTCATGAACACTGAAGCTTTCTTT.

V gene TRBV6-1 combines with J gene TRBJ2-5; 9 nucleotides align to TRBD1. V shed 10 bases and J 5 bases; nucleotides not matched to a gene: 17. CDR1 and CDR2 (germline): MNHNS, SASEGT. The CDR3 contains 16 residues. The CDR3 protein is CATSAWGQGLQETQYF. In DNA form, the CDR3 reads TGTGCCACCTCAGCATGGGGACAGGGCCTCCAGGAGACCCAGTACTTC.

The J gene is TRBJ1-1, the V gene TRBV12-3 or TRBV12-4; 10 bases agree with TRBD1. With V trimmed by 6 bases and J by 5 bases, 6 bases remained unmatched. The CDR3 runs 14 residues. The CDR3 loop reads CASRRPDRGTEAFF. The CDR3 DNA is TGTGCCAGCAGGCGACCGGACAGGGGGACTGAAGCTTTCTTT.

CDR3 sequence reads: CASSRVADTEAFF. CDR3 bases: TGTGCCAGCAGTAGGGTGGCGGACACTGAAGCTTTCTTT. This chain links TRBV6-1 with TRBJ1-1; D gene uncertain. The CDR3 consists of 13 residues. From germline, CDR1 is MNHNS and CDR2 SASEGT. The ends were cut back, 5 bases at V and 3 bases at J, with 10 bases in the middle.

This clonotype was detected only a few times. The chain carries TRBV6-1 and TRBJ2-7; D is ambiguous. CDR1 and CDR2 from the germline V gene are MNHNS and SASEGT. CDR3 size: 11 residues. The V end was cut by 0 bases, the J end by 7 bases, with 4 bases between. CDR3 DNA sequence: TGTGCCAGCAGTGAAGCGGGTGAGCAGTACTTC. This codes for CASSEAGEQYF.

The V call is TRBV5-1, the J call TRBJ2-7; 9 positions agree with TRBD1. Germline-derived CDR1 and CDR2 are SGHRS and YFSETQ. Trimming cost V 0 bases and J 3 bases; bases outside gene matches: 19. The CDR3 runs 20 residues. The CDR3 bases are TGCGCCAGCAGCTTGGGCGATAGACTCCGATCCGGGACAGGGAACTACGAGCAGTACTTC. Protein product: CASSLGDRLRSGTGNYEQYF.

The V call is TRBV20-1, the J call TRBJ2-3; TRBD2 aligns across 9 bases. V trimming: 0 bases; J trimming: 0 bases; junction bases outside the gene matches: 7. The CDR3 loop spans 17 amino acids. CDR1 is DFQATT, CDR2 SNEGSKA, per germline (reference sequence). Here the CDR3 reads CSARDRKRGASTDTQYF. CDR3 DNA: TGCAGTGCTAGAGATAGAAAGCGGGGGGCTAGCACAGATACGCAGTATTTT.

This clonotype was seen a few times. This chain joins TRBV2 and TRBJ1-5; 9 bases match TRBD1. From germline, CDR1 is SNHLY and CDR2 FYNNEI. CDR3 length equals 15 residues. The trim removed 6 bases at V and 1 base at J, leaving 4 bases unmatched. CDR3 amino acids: CASRADRGSNQPQHF. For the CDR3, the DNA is TGTGCCAGCAGGGCGGACAGGGGAAGCAATCAGCCCCAGCATTTT.

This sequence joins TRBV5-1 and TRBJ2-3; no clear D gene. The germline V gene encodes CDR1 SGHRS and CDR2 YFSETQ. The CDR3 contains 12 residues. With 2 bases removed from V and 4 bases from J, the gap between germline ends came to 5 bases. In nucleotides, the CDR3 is TGCGCCAGCAGCTTAAAGGCAGATACGCAGTATTTT. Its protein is CASSLKADTQYF. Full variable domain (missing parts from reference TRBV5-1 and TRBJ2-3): KAGVTQTPRYLIKTRGQQVTLSCSPISGHRSVSWYQQTPGQGLQFLFEYFSETQRNKGNFPGRFSGRQFSNSRSEMNVSTLELGDSALYLCASSLKADTQYFGPGTRLTVL.

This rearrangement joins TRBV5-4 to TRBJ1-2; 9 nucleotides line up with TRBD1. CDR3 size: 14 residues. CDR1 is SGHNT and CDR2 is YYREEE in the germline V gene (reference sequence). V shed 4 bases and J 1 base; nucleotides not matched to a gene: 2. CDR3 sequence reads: CASSEGQGNYGYTF. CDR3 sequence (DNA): TGTGCCAGCAGCGAGGGACAGGGTAACTATGGCTACACCTTC.

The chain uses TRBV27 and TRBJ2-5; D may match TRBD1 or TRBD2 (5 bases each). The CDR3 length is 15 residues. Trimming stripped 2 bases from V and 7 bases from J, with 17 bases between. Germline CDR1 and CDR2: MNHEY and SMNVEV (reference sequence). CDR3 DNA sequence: TGTGCCAGCAGTTTAGGTGGGGGTCCCACAGGGACCCAGTACTTC. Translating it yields CASSLGGGPTGTQYF.

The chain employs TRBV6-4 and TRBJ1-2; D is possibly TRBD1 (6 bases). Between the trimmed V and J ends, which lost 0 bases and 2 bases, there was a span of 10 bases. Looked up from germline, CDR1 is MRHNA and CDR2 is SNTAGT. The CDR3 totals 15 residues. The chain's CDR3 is CASSDSRTENYGYTF. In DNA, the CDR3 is TGTGCCAGCAGTGACTCCCGGACAGAGAACTATGGCTACACCTTC.

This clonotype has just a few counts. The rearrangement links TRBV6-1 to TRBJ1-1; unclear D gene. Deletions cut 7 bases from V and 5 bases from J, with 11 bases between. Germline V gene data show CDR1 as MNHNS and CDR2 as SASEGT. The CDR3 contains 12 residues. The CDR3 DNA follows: TGTGCCAGCATGGGAATAGGTACTGAAGCTTTCTTT. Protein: CASMGIGTEAFF.

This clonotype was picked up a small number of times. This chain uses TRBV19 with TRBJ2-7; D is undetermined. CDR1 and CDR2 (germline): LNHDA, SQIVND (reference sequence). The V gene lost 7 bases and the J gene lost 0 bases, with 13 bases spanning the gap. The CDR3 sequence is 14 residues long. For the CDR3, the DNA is TGTGCCAGTAACAGACAATTAAGCTCCTACGAGCAGTACTTC. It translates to CASNRQLSSYEQYF.

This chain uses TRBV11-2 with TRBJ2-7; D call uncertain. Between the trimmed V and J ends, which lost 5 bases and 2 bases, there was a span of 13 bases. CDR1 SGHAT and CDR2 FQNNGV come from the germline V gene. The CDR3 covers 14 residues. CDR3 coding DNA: TGTGCCAGCAGCGGAAACATTGCCGCCTACGAGCAGTACTTC. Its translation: CASSGNIAAYEQYF.

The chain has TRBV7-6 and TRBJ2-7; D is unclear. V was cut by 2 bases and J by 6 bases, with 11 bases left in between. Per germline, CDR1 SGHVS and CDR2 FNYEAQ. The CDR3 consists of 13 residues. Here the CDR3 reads CASSLSRVREQYF. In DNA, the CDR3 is TGTGCCAGCAGCTTATCCAGAGTCCGCGAGCAGTACTTC.

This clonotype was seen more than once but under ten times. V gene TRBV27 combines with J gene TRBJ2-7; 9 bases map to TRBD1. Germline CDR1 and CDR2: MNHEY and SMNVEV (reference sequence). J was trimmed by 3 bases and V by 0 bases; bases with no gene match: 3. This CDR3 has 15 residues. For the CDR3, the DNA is TGTGCCAGCAGTTTATCCGGGACAGGGATCTACGAGCAGTACTTC. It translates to CASSLSGTGIYEQYF.

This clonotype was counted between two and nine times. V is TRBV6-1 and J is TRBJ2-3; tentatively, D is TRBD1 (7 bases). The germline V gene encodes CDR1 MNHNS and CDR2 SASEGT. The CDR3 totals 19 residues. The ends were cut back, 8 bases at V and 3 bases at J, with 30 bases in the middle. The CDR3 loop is CASQDVAGAGQRTTDTQYF. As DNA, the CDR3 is TGTGCCAGCCAGGATGTTGCCGGGGCGGGACAGAGAACTACAGATACGCAGTATTTT.

CDR3: CASRRGTSGRDTGELFF. The DNA of the CDR3 is TGTGCCAGCAGACGCGGGACTAGCGGTCGAGACACCGGGGAGCTGTTTTTT. The chain has TRBV6-1 and TRBJ2-2; 11 positions agree with TRBD2. CDR1 is MNHNS, CDR2 SASEGT, per germline. With V trimmed by 6 bases and J by 3 bases, 9 bases remained unmatched. The CDR3 is 17 amino acids.

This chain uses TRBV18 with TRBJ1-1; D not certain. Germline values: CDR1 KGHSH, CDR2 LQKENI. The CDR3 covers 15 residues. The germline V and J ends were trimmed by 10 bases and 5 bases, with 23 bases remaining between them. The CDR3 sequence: CATTERQALGTEAFF. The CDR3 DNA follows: TGTGCCACCACGGAGAGGCAGGCCCTGGGGACTGAAGCTTTCTTT.

CDR3 residues: CASSRTTSGGNTDTQYF. CDR3 bases: TGTGCCAGCAGCCGGACAACTAGCGGGGGGAACACAGATACGCAGTATTTT. This rearrangement joins TRBV7-2 to TRBJ2-3, with 12 bases matching TRBD2. CDR3 size: 17 residues. CDR1 and CDR2 from the germline V gene are SGHTA and FQGNSA. The V segment lost 5 bases and the J segment 2 bases; nucleotides outside the gene matches: 8.

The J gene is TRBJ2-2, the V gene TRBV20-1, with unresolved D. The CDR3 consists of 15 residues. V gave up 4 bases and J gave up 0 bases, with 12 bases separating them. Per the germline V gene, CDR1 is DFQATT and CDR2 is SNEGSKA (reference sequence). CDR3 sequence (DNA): TGCAGTGCTAAAAGATTAACCCCGAACACCGGGGAGCTGTTTTTT. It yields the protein CSAKRLTPNTGELFF.

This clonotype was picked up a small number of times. The chain's CDR3 is CATGDRGSADSADTDTQYF. The DNA of the CDR3 is TGTGCCACAGGGGACAGGGGTTCCGCGGACTCCGCGGACACAGATACGCAGTATTTT. The rearrangement links TRBV24-1 to TRBJ2-3; 10 bases align to TRBD1. The V gene's germline CDR1 is KGHDR and CDR2 SFDVKD. This CDR3 has 19 residues. V gave up 10 bases and J gave up 2 bases; unmatched junction bases: 20.

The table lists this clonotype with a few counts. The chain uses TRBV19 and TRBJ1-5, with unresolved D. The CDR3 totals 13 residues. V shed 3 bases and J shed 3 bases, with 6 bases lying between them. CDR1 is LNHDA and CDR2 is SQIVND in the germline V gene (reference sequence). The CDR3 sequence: CASSIYTNQPQHF. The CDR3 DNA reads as TGTGCCAGTAGTATCTATACCAATCAGCCCCAGCATTTT.

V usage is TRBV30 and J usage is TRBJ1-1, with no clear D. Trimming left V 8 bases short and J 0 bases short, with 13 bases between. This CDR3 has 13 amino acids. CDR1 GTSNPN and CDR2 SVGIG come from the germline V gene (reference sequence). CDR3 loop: CAALGRMNTEAFF. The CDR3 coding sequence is TGTGCCGCCCTGGGGAGGATGAACACTGAAGCTTTCTTT.

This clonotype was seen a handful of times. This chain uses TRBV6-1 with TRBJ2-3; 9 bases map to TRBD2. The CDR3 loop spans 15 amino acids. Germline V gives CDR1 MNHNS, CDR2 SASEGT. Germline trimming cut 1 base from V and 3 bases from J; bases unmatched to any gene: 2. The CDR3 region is CASSEVLAGTDTQYF. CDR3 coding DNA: TGTGCCAGCAGTGAAGTGCTAGCGGGGACAGATACGCAGTATTTT.

The CDR3 reads CAISPWGGDRTSYEQYF. The CDR3 coding sequence is TGTGCCATCAGTCCATGGGGGGGGGACAGGACGTCCTACGAGCAGTACTTC. The rearrangement links TRBV10-3 to TRBJ2-7; a possible D gene is TRBD1 (8 bases). Germline V lookup: CDR1 ENHRY, CDR2 SYGVKD. The CDR3 spans 17 residues. V lost 5 bases and J 1 base, leaving 21 bases between the germline ends.